This record covers a single T cell receptor beta chain. Its antigen is not identified. The data were taken from a study of naive and memory T cell subsets. Germline lookup yields CDR1 SNHLY and CDR2 FYNNEI. V was clipped by 6 bases and J by 4 bases, with 24 bases between them. This CDR3 is built from 17 residues. Separate alpha and beta amplification began at the second PCR step. Cells stained for CD3, CD4, CD8, CD45RA and CD27 were sorted into four subsets. An equimolar mix of two oligonucleotides served as the beta constant-region primer for TRBC1 and TRBC2. MiXCR, run by TCRdb on the UMI-ligation and nested PCR reads, gives a single entry per CDR3 protein. This sample carries around 40,000 distinct CDR3 sequences, more than 10% of them seen once, and the ten largest clones take around 20%. General observations from the study: Each distinct alpha or beta sequence counts as one clonotype.

The chain has TRBV2 and TRBJ1-1, with TRBD1 as a possible D gene (6 bases). The sequenced sample was effector memory CD4+ T cells from blood. Sample subset: effector memory, CD45RA- CD27-. The sequence came from a human donor in good health. The CDR3 nucleotides are TGTGCCAGCAGGGAAAGGGGCAAGGGGGAACTGTTCACTGAAGCTTTCTTT. This encodes CASRERGKGELFTEAFF.